This record looks at one T cell receptor (beta chain) sequence and its context. What it recognizes is unknown. Sequencing was performed with immunoSEQ multiplex PCR; in TCRdb, only in-frame clones are kept and a portion is missing. The sample has roughly 120,000 clones, around 89% seen once; the top ten hold less than 4%. Recipients boosted at about 4 weeks or about 12 weeks are pooled. This specimen belongs to a study of T cell responses to AZD1222 COVID-19 vaccine. Study conclusions and caveats: Repertoire sampling occurred only after the peak T cell response. Targeting of unmutated variant regions was reportedly seen in nearly half of spike-specific TCRs. Among the donors, most were white British and more were female, and clonal diversity was possibly underestimated.

V lost 2 bases and J 6 bases, leaving 11 bases between the germline ends. The CDR3 contains 13 residues. Germline assignment: CDR1 MNHEY and CDR2 SVGEGT. The V and J genes are TRBV6-2 or TRBV6-3 and TRBJ2-7; D is unresolved. This TCR was recovered from an adult who received the AZD1222 COVID-19 vaccine. Sample: peripheral blood, taken 28 days after the second AZD1222 dose. The CDR3 DNA is TGTGCCAGCAGTTACGCGGTTGTATCCGAGCAGTACTTC. As protein: CASSYAVVSEQYF.